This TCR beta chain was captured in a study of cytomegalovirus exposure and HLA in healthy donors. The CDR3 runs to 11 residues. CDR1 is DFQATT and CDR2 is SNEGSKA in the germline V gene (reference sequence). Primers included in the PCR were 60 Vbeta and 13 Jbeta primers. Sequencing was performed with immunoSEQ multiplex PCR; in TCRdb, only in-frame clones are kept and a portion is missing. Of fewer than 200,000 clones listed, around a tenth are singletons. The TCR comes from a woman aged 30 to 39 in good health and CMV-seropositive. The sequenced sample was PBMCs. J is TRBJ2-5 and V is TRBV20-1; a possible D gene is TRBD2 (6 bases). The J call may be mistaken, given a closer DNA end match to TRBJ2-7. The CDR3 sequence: CSAKDYYEQYF. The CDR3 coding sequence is TGCAGTGCTAAGGACTACTACGAGCAGTACTTC.